The present T cell receptor (beta chain) was sequenced within a study of blood T cell repertoires in COVID-19. Study overall: Sample material is recorded as cDNA or gDNA derived from T cells, B-cell-depleted T cells, or PBMCs.

Produced via immunoSEQ multiplex PCR; TCRdb's table is partial and in-frame only. Here the sample spans approximately 40,000 clones, roughly four fifths being singletons. The sequencing sample was made of peripheral blood. The clonotype originates from a human donor in a cohort sampled during active COVID-19.

The CDR3 loop is CASSQGRASGANVLTF. As DNA, the CDR3 is TGCGCCAGCAGCCAAGGCAGGGCCTCTGGGGCCAACGTCCTGACTTTC. The V gene is TRBV4-1, the J gene TRBJ2-6; TRBD1 might be the D (5 bases). With 1 base removed from V and 0 bases from J, the gap between germline ends came to 7 bases. Germline CDR1 MGHRA, CDR2 YSYEKL. This CDR3 has 16 residues.